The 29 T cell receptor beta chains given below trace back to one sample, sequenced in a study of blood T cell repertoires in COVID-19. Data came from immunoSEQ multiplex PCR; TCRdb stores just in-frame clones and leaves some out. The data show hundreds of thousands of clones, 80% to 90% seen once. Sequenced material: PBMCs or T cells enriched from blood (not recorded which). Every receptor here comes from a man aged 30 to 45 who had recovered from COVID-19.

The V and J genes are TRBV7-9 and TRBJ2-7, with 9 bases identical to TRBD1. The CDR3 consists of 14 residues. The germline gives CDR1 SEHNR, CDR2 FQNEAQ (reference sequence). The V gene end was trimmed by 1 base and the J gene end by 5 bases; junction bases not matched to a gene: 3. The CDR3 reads CASSLVQGADEQYF. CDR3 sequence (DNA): TGTGCCAGCAGCTTAGTACAGGGGGCAGACGAGCAGTACTTC.

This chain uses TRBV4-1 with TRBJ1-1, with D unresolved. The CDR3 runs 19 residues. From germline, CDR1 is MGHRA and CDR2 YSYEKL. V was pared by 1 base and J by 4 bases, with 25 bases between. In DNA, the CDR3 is TGCGCCAGCAGCCAAGGGATAGGCGGTCATTTTTTACGGATCACTGAAGCTTTCTTT. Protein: CASSQGIGGHFLRITEAFF.

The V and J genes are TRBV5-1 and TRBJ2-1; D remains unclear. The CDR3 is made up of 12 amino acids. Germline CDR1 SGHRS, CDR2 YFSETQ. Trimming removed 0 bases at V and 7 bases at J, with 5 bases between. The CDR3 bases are TGCGCCAGCAGCTTGGTATTGAATGAGCAGTTCTTC. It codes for CASSLVLNEQFF.

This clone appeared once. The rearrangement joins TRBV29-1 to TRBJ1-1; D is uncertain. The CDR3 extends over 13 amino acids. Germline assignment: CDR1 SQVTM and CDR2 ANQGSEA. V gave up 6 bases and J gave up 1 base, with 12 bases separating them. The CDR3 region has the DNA TGCAGCGTCTCCGAGGGAGGGAACACTGAAGCTTTCTTT. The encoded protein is CSVSEGGNTEAFF.

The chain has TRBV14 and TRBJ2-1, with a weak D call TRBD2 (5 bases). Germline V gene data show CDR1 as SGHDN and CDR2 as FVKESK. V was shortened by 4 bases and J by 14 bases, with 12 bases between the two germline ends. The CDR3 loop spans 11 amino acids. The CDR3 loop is CASSPRMTKFF. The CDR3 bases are TGTGCCAGCAGCCCGCGAATGACTAAGTTCTTC.

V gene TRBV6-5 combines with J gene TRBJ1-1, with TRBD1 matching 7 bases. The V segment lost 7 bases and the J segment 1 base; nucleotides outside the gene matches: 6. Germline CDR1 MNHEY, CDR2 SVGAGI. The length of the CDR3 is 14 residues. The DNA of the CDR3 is TGTGCCAGCACTATAGGGACAGCGAACACTGAAGCTTTCTTT. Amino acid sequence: CASTIGTANTEAFF.

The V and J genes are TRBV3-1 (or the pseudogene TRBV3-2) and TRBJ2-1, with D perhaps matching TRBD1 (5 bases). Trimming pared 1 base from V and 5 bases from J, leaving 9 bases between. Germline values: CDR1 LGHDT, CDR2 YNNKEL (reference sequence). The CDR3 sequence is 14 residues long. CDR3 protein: CASSQGRVNNEQFF. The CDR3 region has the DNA TGTGCCAGCAGCCAAGGCAGGGTAAACAATGAGCAGTTCTTC.

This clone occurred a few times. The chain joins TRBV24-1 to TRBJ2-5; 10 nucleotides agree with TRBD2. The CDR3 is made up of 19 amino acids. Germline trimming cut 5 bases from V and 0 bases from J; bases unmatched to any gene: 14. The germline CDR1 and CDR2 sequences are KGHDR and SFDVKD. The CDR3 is CATSGVAGGGLENQETQYF. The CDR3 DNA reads TGTGCCACCAGTGGGGTAGCGGGAGGAGGTTTGGAGAACCAAGAGACCCAGTACTTC.

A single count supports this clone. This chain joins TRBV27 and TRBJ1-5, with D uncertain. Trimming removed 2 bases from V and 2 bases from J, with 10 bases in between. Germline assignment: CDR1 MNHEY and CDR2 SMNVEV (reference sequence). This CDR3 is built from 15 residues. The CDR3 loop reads CASSLDAGGNQPQHF. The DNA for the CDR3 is TGTGCCAGCAGTTTAGACGCGGGCGGCAATCAGCCCCAGCATTTT.

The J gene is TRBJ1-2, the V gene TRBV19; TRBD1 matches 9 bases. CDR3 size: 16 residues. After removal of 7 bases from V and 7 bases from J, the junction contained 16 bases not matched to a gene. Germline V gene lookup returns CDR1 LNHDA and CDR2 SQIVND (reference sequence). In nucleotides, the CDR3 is TGTGCCAGTACCCTAAGGGGACAGGGCGAGCCCGGTGGCTACACCTTC. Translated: CASTLRGQGEPGGYTF.

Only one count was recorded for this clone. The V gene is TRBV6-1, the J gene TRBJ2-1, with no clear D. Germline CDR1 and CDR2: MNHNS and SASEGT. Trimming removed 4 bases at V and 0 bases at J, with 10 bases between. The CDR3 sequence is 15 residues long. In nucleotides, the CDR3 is TGTGCCAGCAGTGGAGCGCCGAGCTCCTACAATGAGCAGTTCTTC. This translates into CASSGAPSSYNEQFF.

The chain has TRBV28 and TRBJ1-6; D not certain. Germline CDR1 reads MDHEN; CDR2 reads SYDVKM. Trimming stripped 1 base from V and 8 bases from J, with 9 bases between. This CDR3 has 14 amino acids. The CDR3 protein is CASSLSGMDSPLHF. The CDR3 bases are TGTGCCAGCAGTTTATCGGGTATGGATTCACCCCTCCACTTT.

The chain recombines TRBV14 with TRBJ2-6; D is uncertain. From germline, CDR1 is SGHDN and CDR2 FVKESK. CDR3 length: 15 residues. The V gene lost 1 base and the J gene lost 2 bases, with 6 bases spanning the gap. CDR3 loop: CASSQVLPGANVLTF. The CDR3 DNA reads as TGTGCCAGCAGCCAAGTCCTTCCTGGGGCCAACGTCCTGACTTTC. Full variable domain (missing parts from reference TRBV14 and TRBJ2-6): EAGVTQFPSHSVIEKGQTVTLRCDPISGHDNLYWYRRVMGKEIKFLLHFVKESKQDESGMPNNRFLAERTGGTYSTLKVQPAELEDSGVYFCASSQVLPGANVLTFGAGSRLTVL.

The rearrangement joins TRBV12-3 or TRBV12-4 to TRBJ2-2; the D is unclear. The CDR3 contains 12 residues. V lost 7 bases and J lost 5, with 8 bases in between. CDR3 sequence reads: CASIRFTGELFF. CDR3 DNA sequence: TGTGCCAGCATCAGGTTTACCGGGGAGCTGTTTTTT.

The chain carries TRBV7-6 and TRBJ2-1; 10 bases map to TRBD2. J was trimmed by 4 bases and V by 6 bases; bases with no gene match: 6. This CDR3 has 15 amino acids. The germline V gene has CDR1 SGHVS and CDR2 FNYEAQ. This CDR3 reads CASSPGTSEYNEQFF. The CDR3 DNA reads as TGTGCCAGCAGTCCCGGGACTAGCGAATACAATGAGCAGTTCTTC.

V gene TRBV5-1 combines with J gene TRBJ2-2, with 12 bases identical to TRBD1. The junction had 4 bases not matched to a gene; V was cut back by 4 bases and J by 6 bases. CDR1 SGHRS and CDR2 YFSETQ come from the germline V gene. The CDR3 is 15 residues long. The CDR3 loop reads CASSPGQGAAGELFF. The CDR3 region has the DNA TGCGCCAGCAGCCCGGGACAGGGGGCCGCCGGGGAGCTGTTTTTT.

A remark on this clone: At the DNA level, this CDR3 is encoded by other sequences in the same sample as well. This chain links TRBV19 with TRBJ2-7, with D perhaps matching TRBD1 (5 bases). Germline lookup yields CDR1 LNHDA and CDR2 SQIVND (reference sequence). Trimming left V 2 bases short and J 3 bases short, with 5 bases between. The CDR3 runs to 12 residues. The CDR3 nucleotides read TGTGCCAGTAGTATACAGGGCTACGAGCAGTACTTC. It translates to CASSIQGYEQYF. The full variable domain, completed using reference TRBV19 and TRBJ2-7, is DGGITQSPKYLFRKEGQNVTLSCEQNLNHDAMYWYRQDPGQGLRLIYYSQIVNDFQKGDIAEGYSVSREKKESFPLTVTSAQKNPTAFYLCASSIQGYEQYFGPGTRLTVT.

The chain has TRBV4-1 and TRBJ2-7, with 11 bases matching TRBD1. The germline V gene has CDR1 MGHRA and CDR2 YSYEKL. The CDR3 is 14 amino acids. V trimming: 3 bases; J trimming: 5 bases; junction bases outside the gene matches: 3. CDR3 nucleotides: TGCGCCAGCAGCCAGGGGACAGGGGGGGACGAGCAGTACTTC. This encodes CASSQGTGGDEQYF.

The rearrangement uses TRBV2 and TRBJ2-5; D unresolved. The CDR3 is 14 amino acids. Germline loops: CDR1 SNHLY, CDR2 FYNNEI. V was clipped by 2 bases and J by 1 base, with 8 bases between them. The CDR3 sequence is CASSERTVQETQYF. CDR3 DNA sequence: TGTGCCAGCAGTGAAAGAACAGTCCAAGAGACCCAGTACTTC.

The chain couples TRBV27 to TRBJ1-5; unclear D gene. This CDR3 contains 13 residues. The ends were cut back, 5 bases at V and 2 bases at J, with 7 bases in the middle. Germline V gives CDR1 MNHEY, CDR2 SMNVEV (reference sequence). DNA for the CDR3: TGTGCCAGCAGTCTTCTAGGCAATCAGCCCCAGCATTTT. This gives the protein CASSLLGNQPQHF.

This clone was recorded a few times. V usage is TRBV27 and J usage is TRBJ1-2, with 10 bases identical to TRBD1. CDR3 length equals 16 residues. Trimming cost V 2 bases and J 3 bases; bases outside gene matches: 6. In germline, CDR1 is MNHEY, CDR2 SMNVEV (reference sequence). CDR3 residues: CASSLKWDRGYYGYTF. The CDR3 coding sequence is TGTGCCAGCAGTTTAAAATGGGACAGGGGATACTATGGCTACACCTTC.

The CDR3 loop reads CASSRRDRANYGYTF. DNA of the CDR3: TGTGCCAGCAGTCGCCGGGACAGAGCTAACTATGGCTACACCTTC. V is TRBV28 and J is TRBJ1-2; 7 bases fit TRBD1. V gave up 5 bases and J gave up 0 bases; unmatched junction bases: 6. This CDR3 region has 15 residues. Germline V gives CDR1 MDHEN, CDR2 SYDVKM.

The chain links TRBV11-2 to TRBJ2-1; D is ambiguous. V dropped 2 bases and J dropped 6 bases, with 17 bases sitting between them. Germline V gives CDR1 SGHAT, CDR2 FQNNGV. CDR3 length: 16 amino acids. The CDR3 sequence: CASSLRRNLLINEQFF. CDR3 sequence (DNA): TGTGCCAGCAGCTTAAGGCGGAATCTCTTAATCAATGAGCAGTTCTTC.

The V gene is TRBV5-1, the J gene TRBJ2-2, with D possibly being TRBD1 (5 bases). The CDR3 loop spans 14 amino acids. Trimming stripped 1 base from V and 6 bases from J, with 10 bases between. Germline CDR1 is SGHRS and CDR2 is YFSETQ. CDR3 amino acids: CASSLQGTAGELFF. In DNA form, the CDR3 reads TGCGCCAGCAGCTTGCAGGGAACAGCCGGGGAGCTGTTTTTT.

CDR3 region: CASSDLVGRGLGEQFF. The CDR3 DNA reads as TGTGCCAGCAGTGACTTGGTGGGCAGGGGGCTTGGGGAGCAGTTCTTC. The chain links TRBV2 to TRBJ2-1; 8 positions agree with TRBD1. Germline trimming cut 3 bases from V and 10 bases from J; bases unmatched to any gene: 14. Germline V CDR1 and CDR2: SNHLY, FYNNEI. There are 16 residues in the CDR3.

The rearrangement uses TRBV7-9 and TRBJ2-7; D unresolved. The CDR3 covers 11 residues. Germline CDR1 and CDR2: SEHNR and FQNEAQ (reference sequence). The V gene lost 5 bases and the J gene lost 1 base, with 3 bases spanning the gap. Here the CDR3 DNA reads TGTGCCAGCAGCCGGTCCTACGAGCAGTACTTC. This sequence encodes CASSRSYEQYF.

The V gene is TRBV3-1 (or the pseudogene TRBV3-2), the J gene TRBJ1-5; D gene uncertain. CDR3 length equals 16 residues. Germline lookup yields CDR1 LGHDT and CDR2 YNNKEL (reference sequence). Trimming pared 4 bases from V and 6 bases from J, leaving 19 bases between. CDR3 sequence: CASSRGKGGFGQPQHF. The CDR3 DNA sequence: TGTGCCAGCAGCCGAGGGAAGGGTGGGTTTGGTCAGCCCCAGCATTTT.

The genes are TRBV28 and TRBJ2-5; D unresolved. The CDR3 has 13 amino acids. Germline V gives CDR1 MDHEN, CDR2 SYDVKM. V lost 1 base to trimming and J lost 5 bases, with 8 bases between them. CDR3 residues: CASSLFSRETQYF. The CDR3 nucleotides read TGTGCCAGCAGTTTATTTAGCCGTGAGACCCAGTACTTC.

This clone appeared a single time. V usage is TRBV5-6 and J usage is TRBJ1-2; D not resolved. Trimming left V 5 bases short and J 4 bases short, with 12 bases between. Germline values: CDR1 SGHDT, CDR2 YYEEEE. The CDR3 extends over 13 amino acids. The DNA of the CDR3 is TGTGCCAGCAGGTTGTTACAGTCCTATGGCTACACCTTC. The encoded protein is CASRLLQSYGYTF.